The source of this T cell receptor beta chain is a study of shared clonotypes between healthy human individuals. Study observations and caveats: The generation probabilities recorded for non-shared clonotypes fell below those of clonotypes shared by all four donors.

Terminally differentiated effector memory CD45RA+ cells were excluded by CCR7 positive selection of CD45RO-negative cells. The method was immunoSEQ multiplex PCR; TCRdb's version includes in-frame clones alone and lacks a portion of them. The table includes roughly 850,000 clones, around 96% detected once. The CDR3 is 15 residues long. Trimming cost V 2 bases and J 2 bases, with 11 bases left between them. The V gene's germline CDR1 is MNHNY and CDR2 SVGAGI (reference sequence). A word on this clone: Its antigen is not known.

The receptor was isolated from a man younger than 40 in good health. The specimen sequenced was naive CD8+ T cells sorted from blood. V is TRBV6-6 and J is TRBJ2-3; tentatively, D is TRBD1 or TRBD2 (6 bases each). CDR3 sequence reads: CASSYVRGDTDTQYF. CDR3 DNA: TGTGCCAGCAGTTACGTGAGGGGGGACACAGATACGCAGTATTTT.